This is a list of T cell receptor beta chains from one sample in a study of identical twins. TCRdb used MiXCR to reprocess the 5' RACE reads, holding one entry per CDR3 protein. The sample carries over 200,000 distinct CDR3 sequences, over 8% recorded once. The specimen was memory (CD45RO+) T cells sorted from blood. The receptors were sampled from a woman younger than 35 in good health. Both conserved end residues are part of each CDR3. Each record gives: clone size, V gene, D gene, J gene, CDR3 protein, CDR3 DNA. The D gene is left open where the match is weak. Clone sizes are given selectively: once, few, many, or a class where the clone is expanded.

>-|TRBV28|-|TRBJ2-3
CASTTSKDTQYF
TGTGCCAGCACCACTTCCAAAGATACGCAGTATTTT
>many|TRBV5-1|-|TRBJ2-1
CASSLTGGYNEQFF
TGCGCCAGCAGCTTGACTGGGGGCTACAATGAGCAGTTCTTC
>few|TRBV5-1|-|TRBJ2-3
CASSLASRGQDTQYF
TGCGCCAGCAGCTTGGCCTCGAGGGGCCAAGATACGCAGTATTTT
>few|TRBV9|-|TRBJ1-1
CASSVSLRLNTEAFF
TGTGCCAGCAGCGTAAGTCTAAGGTTGAACACTGAAGCTTTCTTT
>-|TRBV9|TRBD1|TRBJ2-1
CASSVAGQAYNEQFF
TGTGCCAGCAGCGTAGCTGGACAGGCCTACAATGAGCAGTTCTTC
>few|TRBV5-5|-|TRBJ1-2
CASSLGAGFNYGYTF
TGTGCCAGCAGCTTGGGTGCAGGGTTTAACTATGGCTACACCTTC
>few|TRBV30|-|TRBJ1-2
CAWSVVRGARTF
TGTGCCTGGAGTGTAGTTCGGGGGGCGCGGACCTTC
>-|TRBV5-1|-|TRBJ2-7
CASSLVAAGTGEQYF
TGCGCCAGCAGCTTGGTTGCGGCAGGGACGGGCGAGCAGTACTTC
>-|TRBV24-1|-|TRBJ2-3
CATRQGEGDTQYF
TGTGCCACCAGACAGGGCGAGGGAGATACGCAGTATTTT
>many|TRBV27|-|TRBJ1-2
CASGTIGYGYTF
TGTGCCAGCGGCACAATCGGCTATGGCTACACCTTC
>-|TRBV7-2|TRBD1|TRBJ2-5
CASSNRGARETQYF
TGTGCCAGCAGCAACAGGGGTGCGAGGGAGACCCAGTACTTC
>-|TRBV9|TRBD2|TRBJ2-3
CASSRTSGSSGTNTQYF
TGTGCCAGCAGCCGGACTAGCGGGAGTTCGGGGACGAATACGCAGTATTTT